The clone carrying this T cell receptor beta chain was recorded many times. The antigen remains undetermined. This sample is drawn from a study of molecular identifiers for immune sequencing clone quantification. Study-wide background: Replicate RNA came from roughly 20,000 or 100,000 naive CD8 cells and was split five ways, and four parts were sequenced. Study-level points and caveats: Clone sizes could be underestimated for highly expanded clones when identical TCR molecules share a barcode.

TCRdb itself ran the PCR reads through MiXCR, one entry per CDR3 protein. This sample has some 650,000 distinct CDR3 sequences, with roughly 21% found just once. Trimming took 0 bases from V and 4 from J, leaving 9 bases between them. The V gene's germline CDR1 is MNHEY and CDR2 SVGEGT. The CDR3 totals 14 residues. The sequence was collected from a human donor in good health. Some libraries in this study had Jurkat cell RNA spiked in. The sequencing input was naive CD8+ T cells from blood, with Jurkat cell RNA spiked in. Described subset: FACS-sorted CD8+CD4-CCR7+CD45RA+ naive T cells. The chain uses TRBV6-2 or TRBV6-3 and TRBJ1-1, with D maybe TRBD1 (6 bases). The CDR3 loop reads CASSYSGAATEAFF. CDR3 DNA: TGTGCCAGCAGTTACTCGGGGGCGGCCACTGAAGCTTTCTTT.